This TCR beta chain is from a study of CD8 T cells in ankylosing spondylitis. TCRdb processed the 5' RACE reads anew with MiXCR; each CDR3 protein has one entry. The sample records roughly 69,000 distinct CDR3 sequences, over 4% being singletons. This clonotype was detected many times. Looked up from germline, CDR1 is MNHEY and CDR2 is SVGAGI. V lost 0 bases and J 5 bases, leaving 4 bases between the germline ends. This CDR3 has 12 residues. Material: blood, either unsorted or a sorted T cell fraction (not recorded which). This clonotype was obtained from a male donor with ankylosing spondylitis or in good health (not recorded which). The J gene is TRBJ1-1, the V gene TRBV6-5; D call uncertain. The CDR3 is CASSYSRTEAFF. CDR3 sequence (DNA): TGTGCCAGCAGTTACTCTAGAACTGAAGCTTTCTTT.